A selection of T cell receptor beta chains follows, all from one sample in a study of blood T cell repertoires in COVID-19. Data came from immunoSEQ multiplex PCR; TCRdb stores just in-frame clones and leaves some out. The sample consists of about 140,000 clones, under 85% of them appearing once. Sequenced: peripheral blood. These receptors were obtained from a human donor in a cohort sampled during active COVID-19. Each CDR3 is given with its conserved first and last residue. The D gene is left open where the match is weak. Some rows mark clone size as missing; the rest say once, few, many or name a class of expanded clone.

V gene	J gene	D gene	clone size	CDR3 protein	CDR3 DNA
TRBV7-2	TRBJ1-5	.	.	CASSSQGPLMGPQHF	TGTGCCAGCAGCTCCCAGGGGCCCCTCATGGGGCCCCAGCATTTT
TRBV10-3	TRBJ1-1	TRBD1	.	CAISGTGGPLNTEAFF	TGTGCCATCAGTGGAACAGGGGGCCCCTTGAACACTGAAGCTTTCTTT
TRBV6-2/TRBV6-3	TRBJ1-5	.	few	CASSYSGGHNQPQHF	TGTGCCAGCAGTTACTCCGGGGGGCACAATCAGCCCCAGCATTTT
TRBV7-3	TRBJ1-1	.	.	CASSLSPGRKNTEAFF	TGTGCCAGCAGCTTAAGCCCGGGGAGGAAGAACACTGAAGCTTTCTTT
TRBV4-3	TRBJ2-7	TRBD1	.	CASSQDIGQAYEQYF	TGCGCCAGCAGCCAAGATATAGGACAGGCCTACGAGCAGTACTTC
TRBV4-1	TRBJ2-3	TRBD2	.	CASSHLGLAGGRDTQYF	TGCGCCAGCAGCCACCTCGGACTAGCGGGAGGGCGGGATACGCAGTATTTT
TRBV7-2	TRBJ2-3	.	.	CASSSQGSASTDTQYF	TGTGCCAGCAGCTCACAGGGATCAGCTAGCACAGATACGCAGTATTTT
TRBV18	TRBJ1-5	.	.	CASSTRAGNQPQHF	TGTGCCAGCTCAACAAGAGCGGGCAATCAGCCCCAGCATTTT
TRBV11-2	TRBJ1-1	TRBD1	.	CASSRDRGAVTEAFF	TGTGCCAGCAGCCGGGACAGGGGTGCTGTCACTGAAGCTTTCTTT
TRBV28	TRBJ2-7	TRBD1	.	CASSMLGTGGSYEQYF	TGTGCCAGCAGCATGCTCGGGACAGGGGGCTCCTACGAGCAGTACTTC
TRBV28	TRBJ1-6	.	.	CASSLGQGYSPLHF	TGTGCCAGCAGCCTTGGGCAGGGGTACTCACCCCTCCACTTT
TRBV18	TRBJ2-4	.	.	CASSPEKVGAKNIQYF	TGTGCCAGCTCACCAGAGAAAGTCGGGGCCAAAAACATTCAGTACTTC
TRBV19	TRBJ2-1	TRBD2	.	CASNELAGGYNEQFF	TGTGCCAGTAACGAACTAGCGGGAGGTTACAATGAGCAGTTCTTC
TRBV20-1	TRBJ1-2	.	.	CSARGIDGYTF	TGCAGTGCTAGAGGTATCGATGGCTACACCTTC
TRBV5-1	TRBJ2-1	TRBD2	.	CASSFSGAYNEQFF	TGCGCCAGCAGCTTTAGCGGGGCCTACAATGAGCAGTTCTTC
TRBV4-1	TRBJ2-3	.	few	CASNSGVPTDTQYF	TGCGCCAGCAACTCAGGGGTTCCCACAGATACGCAGTATTTT
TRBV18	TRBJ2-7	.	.	CASSPLRDTAGEEQYF	TGTGCCAGCTCACCACTCCGGGACACCGCCGGGGAGGAGCAGTACTTC
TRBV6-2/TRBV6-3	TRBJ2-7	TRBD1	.	CASSYGTAIFAYEQYF	TGTGCCAGCAGTTACGGGACAGCCATTTTCGCCTACGAGCAGTACTTC
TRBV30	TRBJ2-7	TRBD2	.	CAWRTSGNSYEQYF	TGTGCCTGGAGGACTAGCGGAAACTCCTACGAGCAGTACTTC
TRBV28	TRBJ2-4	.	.	CASLDRNKNIQYF	TGTGCCAGCCTAGACAGGAACAAAAACATTCAGTACTTC
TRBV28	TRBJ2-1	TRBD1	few	CASSLPLTGPQFF	TGTGCCAGCAGTTTACCGCTGACAGGGCCCCAGTTCTTC
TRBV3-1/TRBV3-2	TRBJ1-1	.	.	CASSQVNPSPRGGDTEAFF	TGTGCCAGCAGCCAAGTGAACCCCTCGCCGAGGGGGGGGGACACTGAAGCTTTCTTT
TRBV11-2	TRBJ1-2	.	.	CASSLDSSPGANYGYTF	TGTGCCAGCAGCTTAGATTCAAGCCCAGGGGCTAACTATGGCTACACCTTC
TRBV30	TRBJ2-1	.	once	CAWSVPYREFDEQFF	TGTGCCTGGAGTGTCCCCTATCGGGAGTTTGATGAGCAGTTCTTC
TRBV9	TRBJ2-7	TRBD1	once	CASSVGGTGTINEQYF	TGTGCCAGCAGCGTAGGCGGGACAGGGACGATCAACGAGCAGTACTTC
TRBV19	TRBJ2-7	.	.	CASSPPRQAREQYF	TGTGCCAGTAGCCCCCCCCGACAGGCGCGAGAGCAGTACTTC
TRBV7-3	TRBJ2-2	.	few	CASSPSNTGELFF	TGTGCCAGCAGCCCATCGAACACCGGGGAGCTGTTTTTT
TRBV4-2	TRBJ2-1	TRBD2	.	CASSQEFSAGGWDGDEQFF	TGTGCCAGCAGCCAAGAATTTTCGGCGGGAGGATGGGATGGGGATGAGCAGTTCTTC
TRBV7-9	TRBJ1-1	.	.	CASSLREVAFF	TGTGCCAGCAGCTTAAGGGAGGTCGCTTTCTTT
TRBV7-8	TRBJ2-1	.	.	CASSLAGDNEQFF	TGTGCCAGCAGCTTAGCGGGAGACAATGAGCAGTTCTTC
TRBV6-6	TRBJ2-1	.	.	CASTPGAYNEQFF	TGTGCCAGCACCCCTGGAGCGTACAATGAGCAGTTCTTC